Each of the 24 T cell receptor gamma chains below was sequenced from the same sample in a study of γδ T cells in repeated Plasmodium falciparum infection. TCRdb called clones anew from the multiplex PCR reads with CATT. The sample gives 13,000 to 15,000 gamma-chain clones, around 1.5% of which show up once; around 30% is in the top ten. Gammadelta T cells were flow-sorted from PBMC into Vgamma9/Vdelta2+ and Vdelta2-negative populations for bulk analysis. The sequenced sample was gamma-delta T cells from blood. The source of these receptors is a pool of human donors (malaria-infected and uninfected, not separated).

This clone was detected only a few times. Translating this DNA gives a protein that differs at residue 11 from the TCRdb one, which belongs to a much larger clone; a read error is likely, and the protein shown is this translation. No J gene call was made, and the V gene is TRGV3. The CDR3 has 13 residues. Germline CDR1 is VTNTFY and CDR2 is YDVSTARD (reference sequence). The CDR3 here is CATWFSNYYKELF. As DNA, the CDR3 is TGTGCCACCTGGTTCTCGAATTATTATAAGGAACTCTTT.

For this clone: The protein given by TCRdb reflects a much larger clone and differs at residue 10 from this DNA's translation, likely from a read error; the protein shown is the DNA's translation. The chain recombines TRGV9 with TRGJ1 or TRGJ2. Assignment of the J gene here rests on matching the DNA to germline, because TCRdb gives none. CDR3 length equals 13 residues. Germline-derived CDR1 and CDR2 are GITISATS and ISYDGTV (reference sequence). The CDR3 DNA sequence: TGTGCCTTGTGGGAGGTGTCGAATTATGAGAAACTCTTT. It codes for CALWEVSNYEKLF.

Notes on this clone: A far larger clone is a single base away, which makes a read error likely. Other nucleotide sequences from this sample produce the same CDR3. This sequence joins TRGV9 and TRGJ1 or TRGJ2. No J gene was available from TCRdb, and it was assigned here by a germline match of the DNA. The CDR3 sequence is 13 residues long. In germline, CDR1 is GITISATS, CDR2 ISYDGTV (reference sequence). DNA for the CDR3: TGTGCCTTGTGTCGACCGAATTATTACAAGAAACTCTTT. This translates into CALCRPNYYKKLF.

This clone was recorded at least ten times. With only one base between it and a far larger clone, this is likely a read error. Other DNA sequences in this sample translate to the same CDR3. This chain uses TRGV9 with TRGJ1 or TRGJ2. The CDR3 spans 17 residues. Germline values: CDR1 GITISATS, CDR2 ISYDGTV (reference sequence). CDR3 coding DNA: TGTGCCTTGTGGGAGGCCTACAAATATCAGAATTATTATAAGAAACTCTTC. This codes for CALWEAYKYQNYYKKLF.

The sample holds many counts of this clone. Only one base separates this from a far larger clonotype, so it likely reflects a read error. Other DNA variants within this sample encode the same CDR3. CDR3 bases: TGTGCCACCTGGGATGGGCGGTATTATTATAAGAAACTCTTT. Amino acids: CATWDGRYYYKKLF. The J gene is TRGJ1 or TRGJ2, the V gene TRGV4. V was pared by 0 bases and J by 2 bases, with 4 bases of the junction left unmatched. The CDR3 runs 14 residues. Germline values: CDR1 EGSTGY, CDR2 YDSYTSSV.

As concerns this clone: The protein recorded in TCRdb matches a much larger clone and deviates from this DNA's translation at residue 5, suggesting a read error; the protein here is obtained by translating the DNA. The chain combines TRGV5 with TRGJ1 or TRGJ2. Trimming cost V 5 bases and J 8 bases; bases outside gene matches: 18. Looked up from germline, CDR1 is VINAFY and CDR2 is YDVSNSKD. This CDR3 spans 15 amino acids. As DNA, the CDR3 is TGTGCCACCTGGGGCAGAACGAAGCCACCGCATAAGAAACTCTTT. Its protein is CATWGRTKPPHKKLF.

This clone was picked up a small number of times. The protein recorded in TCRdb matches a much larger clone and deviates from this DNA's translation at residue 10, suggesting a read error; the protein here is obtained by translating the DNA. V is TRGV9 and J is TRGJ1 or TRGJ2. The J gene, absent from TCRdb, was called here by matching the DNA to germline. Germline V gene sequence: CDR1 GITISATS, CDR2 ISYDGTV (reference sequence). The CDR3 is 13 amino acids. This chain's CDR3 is CALWEALDYEKLF. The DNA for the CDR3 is TGTGCCTTGTGGGAGGCGCTGGATTATGAGAAACTCTTT.

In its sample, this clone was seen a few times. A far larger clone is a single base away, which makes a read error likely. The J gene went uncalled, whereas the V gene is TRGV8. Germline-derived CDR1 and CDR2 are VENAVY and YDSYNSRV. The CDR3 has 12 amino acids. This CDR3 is CATWVRRYKKLF. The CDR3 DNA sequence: TGTGCCACCTGGGTGCGTCGATATAAGAAACTCTTC.

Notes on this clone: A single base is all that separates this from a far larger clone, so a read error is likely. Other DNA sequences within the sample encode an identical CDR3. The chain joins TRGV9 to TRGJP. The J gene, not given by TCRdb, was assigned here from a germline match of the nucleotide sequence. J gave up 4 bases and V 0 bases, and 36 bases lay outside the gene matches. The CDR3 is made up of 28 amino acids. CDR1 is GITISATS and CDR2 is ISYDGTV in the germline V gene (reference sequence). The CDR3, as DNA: TGTGCCTTGTGGGAGGTGTTCCGAACCCAAAGTTCAGGACCTTTACGCCTTCAACAAGAGTTGGGCAAAAAAATCAAGGTATTT. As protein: CALWEVFRTQSSGPLRLQQELGKKIKVF.

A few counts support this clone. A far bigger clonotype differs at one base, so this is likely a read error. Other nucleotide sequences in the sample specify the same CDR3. This CDR3 is CATWDGRQKLF. The CDR3 nucleotides read TGTGCCACTTGGGATGGGCGTCAGAAACTCTTT. V is TRGV4 and J is TRGJ1 or TRGJ2. Germline matching of the DNA provided the J gene here, since TCRdb leaves it blank. Germline V lookup: CDR1 EGSTGY, CDR2 YDSYTSSV. The length of the CDR3 is 11 residues.

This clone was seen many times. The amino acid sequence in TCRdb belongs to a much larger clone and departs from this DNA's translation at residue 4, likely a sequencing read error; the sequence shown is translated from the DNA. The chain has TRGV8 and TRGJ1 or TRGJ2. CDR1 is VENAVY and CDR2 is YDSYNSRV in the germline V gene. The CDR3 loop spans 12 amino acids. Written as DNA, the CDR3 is TGTGCCACCCGGGATAGTCGTTATAAGAAACTCTTT. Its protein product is CATRDSRYKKLF.

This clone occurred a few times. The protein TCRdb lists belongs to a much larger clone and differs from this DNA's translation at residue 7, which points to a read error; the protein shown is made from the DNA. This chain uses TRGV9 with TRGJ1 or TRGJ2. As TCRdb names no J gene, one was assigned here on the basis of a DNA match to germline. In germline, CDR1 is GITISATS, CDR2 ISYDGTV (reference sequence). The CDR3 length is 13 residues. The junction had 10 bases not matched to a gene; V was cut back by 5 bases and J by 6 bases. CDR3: CALWVRTFYKKLF. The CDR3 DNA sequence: TGTGCCTTGTGGGTGCGGACTTTTTATAAGAAACTCTTT.

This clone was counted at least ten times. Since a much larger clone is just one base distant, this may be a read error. The CDR3 sequence is CATWDDVNYYKKLF. In DNA, the CDR3 is TGTGCCACCTGGGACGACGTGAATTATTACAAGAAACTCTTT. The J gene is TRGJ1 or TRGJ2, the V gene TRGV5. TCRdb carries no J gene annotation; the J gene was assigned here by matching the DNA with germline. The V gene's germline CDR1 is VINAFY and CDR2 YDVSNSKD. The CDR3 runs to 14 residues.

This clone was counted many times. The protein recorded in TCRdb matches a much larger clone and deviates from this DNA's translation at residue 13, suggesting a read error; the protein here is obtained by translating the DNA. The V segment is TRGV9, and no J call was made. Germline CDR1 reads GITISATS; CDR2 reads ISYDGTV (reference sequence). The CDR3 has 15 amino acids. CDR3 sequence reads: CALWGNELGKKIRVF. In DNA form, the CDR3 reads TGTGCCTTGTGGGGAAACGAGTTGGGCAAAAAAATCAGGGTATTT.

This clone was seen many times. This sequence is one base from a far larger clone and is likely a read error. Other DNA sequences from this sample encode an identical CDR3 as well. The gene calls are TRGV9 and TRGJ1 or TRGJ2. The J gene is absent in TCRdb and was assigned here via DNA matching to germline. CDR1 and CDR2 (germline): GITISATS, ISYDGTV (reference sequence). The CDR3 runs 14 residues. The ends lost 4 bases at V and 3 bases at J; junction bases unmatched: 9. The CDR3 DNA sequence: TGTGCCTTGTGGGACCCAATTTTTTATTATAAGAAACTCTTT. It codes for CALWDPIFYYKKLF.

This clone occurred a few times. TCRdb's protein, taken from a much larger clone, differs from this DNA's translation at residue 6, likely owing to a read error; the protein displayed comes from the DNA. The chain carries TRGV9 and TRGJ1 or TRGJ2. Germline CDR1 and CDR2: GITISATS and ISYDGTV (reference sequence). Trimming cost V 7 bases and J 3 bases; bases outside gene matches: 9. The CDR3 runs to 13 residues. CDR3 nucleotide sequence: TGTGCCTTGTGCCCTGGACCTTATTATAAGAAACTCTTT. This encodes CALCPGPYYKKLF.

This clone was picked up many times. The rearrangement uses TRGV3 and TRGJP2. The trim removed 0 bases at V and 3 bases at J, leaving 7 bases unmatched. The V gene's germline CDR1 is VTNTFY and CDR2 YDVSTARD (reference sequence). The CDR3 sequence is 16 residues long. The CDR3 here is CATWDRRGGSDWIKTF. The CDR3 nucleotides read TGTGCCACCTGGGACAGGCGCGGGGGTAGTGATTGGATCAAGACGTTT.

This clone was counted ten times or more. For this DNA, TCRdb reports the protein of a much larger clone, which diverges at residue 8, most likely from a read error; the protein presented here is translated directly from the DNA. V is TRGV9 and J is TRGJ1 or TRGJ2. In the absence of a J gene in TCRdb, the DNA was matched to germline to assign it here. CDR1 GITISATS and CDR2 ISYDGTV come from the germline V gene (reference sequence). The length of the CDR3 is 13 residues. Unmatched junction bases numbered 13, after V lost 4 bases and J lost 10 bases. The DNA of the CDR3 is TGTGCCTTGTGGGACCCCCTACCTTCAAAGAAACTCTTT. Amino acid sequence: CALWDPLPSKKLF.

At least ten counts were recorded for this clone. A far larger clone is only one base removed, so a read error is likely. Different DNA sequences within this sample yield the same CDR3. The CDR3 here is CALWEVRRYYKKLF. DNA for the CDR3: TGTGCCTTGTGGGAGGTGCGCCGTTATTATAAGAAACTCTTT. The rearrangement uses TRGV9 and TRGJ1 or TRGJ2. Because TCRdb records no J gene, it was assigned here through a match of the DNA to germline. Germline V gives CDR1 GITISATS, CDR2 ISYDGTV (reference sequence). This CDR3 spans 14 amino acids. V was clipped by 0 bases and J by 3 bases; unmatched bases: 5.

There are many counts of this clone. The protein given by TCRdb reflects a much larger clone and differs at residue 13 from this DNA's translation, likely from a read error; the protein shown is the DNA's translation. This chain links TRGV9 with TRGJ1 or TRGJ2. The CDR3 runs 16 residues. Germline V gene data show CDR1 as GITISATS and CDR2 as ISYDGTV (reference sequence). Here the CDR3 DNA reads TGTGCCTTGTGGGAGAAGGAAGTCTTCGATTATTATACGAAACTCTTT. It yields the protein CALWEKEVFDYYTKLF.

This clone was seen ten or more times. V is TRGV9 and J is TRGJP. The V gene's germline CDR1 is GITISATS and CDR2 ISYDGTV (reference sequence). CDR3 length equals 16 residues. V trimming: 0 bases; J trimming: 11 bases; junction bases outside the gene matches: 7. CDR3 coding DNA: TGTGCCTTGTGGGAGGTGCAAAGGATGGGCAAAAAAATCAAGGTATTT. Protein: CALWEVQRMGKKIKVF.

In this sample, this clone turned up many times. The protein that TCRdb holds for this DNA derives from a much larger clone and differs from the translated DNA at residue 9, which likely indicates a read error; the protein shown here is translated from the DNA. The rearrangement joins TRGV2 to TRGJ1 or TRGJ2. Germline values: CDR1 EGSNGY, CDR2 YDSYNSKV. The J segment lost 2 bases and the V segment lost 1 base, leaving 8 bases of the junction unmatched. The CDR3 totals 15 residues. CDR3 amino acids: CATWDGVLDYYKKLF. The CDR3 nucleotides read TGTGCCACCTGGGACGGTGTTCTGGATTATTATAAGAAACTCTTT.

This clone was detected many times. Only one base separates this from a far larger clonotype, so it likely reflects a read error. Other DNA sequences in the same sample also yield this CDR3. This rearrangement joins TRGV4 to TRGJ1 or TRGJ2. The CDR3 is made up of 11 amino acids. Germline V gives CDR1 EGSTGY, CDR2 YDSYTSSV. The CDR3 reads CATWDGLKKLF. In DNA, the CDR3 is TGTGCCACCTGGGATGGGCTGAAGAAGCTCTTT.

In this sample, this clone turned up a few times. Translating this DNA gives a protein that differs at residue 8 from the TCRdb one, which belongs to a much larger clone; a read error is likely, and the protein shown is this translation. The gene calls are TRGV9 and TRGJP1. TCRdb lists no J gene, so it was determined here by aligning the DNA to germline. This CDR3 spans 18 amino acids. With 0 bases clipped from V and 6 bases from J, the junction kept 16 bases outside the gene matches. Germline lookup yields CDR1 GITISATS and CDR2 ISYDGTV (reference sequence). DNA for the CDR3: TGTGCCTTGTGGGAGGTGAAAATTCTTTTTTCCTCTGGTTGGTTCAAGATATTT. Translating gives CALWEVKILFSSGWFKIF.